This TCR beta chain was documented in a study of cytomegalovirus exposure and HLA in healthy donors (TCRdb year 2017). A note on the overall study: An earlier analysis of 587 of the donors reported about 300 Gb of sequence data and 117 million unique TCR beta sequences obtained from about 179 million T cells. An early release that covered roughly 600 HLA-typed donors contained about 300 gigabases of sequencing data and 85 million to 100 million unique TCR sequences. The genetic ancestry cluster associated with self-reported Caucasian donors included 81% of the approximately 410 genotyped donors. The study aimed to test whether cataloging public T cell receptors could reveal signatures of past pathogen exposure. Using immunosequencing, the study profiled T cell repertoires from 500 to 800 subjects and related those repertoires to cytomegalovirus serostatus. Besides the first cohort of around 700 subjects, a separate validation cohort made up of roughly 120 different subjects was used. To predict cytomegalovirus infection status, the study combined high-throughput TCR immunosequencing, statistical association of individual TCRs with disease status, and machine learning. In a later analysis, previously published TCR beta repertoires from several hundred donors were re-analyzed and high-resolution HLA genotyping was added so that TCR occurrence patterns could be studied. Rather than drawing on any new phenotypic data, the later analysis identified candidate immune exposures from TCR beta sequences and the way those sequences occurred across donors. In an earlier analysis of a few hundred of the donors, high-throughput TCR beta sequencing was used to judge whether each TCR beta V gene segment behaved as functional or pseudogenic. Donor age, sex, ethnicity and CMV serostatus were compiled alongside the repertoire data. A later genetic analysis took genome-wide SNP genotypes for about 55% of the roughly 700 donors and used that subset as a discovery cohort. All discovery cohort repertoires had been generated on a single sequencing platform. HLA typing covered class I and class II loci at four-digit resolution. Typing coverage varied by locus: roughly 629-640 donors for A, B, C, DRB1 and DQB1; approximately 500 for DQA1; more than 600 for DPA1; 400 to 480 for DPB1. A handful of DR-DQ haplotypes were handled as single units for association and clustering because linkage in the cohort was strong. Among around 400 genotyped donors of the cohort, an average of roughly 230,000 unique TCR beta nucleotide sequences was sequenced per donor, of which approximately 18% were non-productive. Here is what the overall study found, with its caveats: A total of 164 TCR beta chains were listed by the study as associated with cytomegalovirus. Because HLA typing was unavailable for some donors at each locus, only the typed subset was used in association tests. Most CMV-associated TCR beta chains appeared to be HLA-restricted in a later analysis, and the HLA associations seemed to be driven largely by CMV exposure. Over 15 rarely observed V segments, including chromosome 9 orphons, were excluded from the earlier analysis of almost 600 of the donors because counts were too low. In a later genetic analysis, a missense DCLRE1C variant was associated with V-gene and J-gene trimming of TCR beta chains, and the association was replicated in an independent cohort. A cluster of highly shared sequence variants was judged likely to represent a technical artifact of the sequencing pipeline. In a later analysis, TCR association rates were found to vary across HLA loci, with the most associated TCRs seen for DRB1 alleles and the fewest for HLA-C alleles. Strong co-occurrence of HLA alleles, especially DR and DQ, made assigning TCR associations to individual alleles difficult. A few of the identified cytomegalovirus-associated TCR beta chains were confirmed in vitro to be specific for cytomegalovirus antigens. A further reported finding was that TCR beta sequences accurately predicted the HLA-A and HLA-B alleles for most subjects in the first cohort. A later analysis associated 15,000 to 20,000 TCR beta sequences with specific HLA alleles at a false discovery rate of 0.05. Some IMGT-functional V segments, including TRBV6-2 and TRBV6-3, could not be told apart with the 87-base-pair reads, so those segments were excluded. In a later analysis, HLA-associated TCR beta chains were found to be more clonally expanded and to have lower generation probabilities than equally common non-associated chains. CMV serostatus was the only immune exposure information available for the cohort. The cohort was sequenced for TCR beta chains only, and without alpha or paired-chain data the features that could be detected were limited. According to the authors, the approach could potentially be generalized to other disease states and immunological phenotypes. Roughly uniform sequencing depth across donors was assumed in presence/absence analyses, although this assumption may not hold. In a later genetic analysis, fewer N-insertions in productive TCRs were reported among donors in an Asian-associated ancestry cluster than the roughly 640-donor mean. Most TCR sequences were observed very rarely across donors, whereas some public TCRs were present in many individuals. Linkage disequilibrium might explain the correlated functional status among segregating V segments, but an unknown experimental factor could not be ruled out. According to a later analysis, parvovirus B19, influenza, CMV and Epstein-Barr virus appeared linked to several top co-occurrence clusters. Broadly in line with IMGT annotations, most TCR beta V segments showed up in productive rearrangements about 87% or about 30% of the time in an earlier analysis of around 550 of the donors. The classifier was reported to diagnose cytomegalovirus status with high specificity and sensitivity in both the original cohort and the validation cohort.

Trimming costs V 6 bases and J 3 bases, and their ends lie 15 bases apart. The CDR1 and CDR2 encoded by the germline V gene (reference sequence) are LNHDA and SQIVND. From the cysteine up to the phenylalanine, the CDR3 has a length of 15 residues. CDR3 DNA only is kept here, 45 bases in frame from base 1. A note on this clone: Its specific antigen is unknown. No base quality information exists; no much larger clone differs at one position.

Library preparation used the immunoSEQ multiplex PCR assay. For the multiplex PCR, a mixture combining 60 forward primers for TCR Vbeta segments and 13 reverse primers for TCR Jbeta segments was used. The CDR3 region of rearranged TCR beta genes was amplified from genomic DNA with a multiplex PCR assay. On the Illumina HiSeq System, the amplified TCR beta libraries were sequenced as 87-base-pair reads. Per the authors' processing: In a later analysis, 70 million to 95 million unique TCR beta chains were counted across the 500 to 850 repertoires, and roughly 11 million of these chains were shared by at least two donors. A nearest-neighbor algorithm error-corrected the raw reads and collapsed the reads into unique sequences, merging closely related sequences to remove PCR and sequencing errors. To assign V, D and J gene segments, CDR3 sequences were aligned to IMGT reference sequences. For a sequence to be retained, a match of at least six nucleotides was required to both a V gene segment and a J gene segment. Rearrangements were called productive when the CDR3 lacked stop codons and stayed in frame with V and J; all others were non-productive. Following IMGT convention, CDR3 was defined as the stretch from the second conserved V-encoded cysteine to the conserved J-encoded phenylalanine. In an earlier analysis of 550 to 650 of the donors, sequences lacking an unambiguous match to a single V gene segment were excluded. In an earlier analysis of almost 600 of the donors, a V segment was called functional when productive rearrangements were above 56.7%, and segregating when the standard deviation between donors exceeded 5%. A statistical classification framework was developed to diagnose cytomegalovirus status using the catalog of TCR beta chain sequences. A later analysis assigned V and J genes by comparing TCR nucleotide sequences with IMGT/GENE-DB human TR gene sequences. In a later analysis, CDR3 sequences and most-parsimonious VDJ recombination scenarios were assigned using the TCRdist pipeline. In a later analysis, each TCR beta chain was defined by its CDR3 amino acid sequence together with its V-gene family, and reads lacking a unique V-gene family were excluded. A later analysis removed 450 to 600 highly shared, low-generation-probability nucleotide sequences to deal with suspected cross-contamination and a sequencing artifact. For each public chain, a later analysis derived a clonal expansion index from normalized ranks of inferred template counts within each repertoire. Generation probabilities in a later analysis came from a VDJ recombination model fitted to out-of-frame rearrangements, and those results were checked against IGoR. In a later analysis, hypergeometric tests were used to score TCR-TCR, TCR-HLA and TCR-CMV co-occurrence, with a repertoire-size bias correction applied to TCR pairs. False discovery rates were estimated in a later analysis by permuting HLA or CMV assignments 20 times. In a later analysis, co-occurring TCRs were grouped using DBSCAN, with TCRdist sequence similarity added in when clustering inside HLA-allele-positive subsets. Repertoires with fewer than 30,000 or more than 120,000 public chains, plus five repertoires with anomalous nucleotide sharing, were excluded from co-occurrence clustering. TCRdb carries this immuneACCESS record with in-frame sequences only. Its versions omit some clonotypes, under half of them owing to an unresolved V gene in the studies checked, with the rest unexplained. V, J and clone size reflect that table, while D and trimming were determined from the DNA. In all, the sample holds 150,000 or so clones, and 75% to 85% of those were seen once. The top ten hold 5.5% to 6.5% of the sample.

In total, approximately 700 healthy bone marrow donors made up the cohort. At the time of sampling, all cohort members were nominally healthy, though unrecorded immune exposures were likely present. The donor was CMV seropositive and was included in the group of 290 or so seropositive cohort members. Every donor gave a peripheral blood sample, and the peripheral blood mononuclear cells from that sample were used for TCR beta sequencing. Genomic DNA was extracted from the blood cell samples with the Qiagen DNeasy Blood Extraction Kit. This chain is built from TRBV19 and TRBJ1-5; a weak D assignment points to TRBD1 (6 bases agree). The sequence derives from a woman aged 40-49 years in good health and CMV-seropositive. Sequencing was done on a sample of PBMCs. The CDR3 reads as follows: CASSPPGHLNQPQHF. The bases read TGTGCCAGTAGCCCACCGGGACACCTCAATCAGCCCCAGCATTTT.